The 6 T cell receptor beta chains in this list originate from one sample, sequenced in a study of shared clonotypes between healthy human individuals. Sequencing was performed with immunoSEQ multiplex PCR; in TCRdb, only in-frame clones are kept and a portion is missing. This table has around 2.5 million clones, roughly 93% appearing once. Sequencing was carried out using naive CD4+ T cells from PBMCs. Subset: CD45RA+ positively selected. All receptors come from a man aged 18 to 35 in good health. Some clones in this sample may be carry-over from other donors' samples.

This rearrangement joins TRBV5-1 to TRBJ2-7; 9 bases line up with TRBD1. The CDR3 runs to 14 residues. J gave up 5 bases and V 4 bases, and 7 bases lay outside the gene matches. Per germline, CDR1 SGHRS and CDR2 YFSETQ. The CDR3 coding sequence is TGCGCCAGCAGCGAGGGGACAGGGATTCACGAGCAGTACTTC. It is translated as CASSEGTGIHEQYF.

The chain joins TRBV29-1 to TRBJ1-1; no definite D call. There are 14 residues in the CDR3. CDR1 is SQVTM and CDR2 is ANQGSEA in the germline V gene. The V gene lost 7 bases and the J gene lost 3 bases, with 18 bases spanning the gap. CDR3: CSAGYPDGDTEAFF. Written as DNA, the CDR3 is TGCAGCGCCGGGTACCCAGACGGGGACACTGAAGCTTTCTTT. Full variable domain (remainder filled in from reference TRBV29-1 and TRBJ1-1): SAVISQKPSRDICQRGTSLTIQCQVDSQVTMMFWYRQQPGQSLTLIATANQGSEATYESGFVIDKFPISRPNLTFSTLTVSNMSPEDSSIYLCSAGYPDGDTEAFFGQGTRLTVV.

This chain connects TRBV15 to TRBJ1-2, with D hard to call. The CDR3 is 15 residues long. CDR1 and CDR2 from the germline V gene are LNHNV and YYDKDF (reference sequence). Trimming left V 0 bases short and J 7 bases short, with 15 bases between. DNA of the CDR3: TGTGCCACCAGCAGAGATTGGGAACGGCCTCCTGGCTACACCTTC. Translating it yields CATSRDWERPPGYTF.

CDR3 sequence: CASSLLLDTDTQYF. CDR3 sequence (DNA): TGTGCCAGCAGCCTCTTACTAGACACAGATACGCAGTATTTT. This chain joins TRBV7-2 and TRBJ2-3; a weak D match, TRBD2 (5 bases). This CDR3 has 14 residues. The germline V and J ends were trimmed by 5 bases and 2 bases, with 11 bases remaining between them. The V gene's germline CDR1 is SGHTA and CDR2 FQGNSA. The full variable domain, rest sourced from reference TRBV7-2 and TRBJ2-3, is GAGVSQSPSNKVTEKGKDVELRCDPISGHTALYWYRQSLGQGLEFLIYFQGNSAPDKSGLPSDRFSAERTGGSVSTLTIQRTQQEDSAVYLCASSLLLDTDTQYFGPGTRLTVL.

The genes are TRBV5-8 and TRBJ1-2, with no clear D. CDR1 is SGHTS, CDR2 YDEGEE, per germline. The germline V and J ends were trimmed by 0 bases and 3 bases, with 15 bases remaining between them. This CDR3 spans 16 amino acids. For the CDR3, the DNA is TGTGCCAGCAGCTTGGTCCGCCGCCGAAGCCACTATGGCTACACCTTC. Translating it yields CASSLVRRRSHYGYTF.

The DNA for the CDR3 is TGTGCCAGCAGTGCGATAGCGGGAACTAGCACAGATACGCAGTATTTT. This gives the protein CASSAIAGTSTDTQYF. This chain uses TRBV6-4 with TRBJ2-3, with 8 positions matching TRBD2. The CDR3 sequence is 16 residues long. Trimming at V came to 4 bases and at J to 0 bases, leaving 6 bases not matched to a gene. Germline loops: CDR1 MRHNA, CDR2 SNTAGT.